The 31 T cell receptor beta chains listed next were all sequenced from one sample in a study of shared clonotypes between healthy human individuals. Assay: immunoSEQ multiplex PCR; the TCRdb copy retains only in-frame clones and omits some. The sample yields more than 2 million clones, just under 95% seen once. Terminally differentiated effector memory CD45RA+ cells were excluded from the naive CD8 cells, which were CD45RO-negative and positively selected for CCR7. Sequences were obtained from naive CD8+ T cells from PBMCs. The receptors were sampled from a man between 18 and 29 years old in good health. Some clones in this sample may be carry-over from other donors' samples.

V is TRBV6-4 and J is TRBJ1-2; weak D call: TRBD1 (6 bases). The CDR3 sequence is 15 residues long. The ends were cut back, 4 bases at V and 0 bases at J, with 12 bases in the middle. Looked up from germline, CDR1 is MRHNA and CDR2 is SNTAGT. The CDR3 bases are TGTGCCAGCAGTGTTACAGGGAGTTCTAACTATGGCTACACCTTC. This codes for CASSVTGSSNYGYTF.

The gene calls are TRBV28 and TRBJ2-1, with D unresolved. The CDR3 covers 13 residues. Per the germline V gene, CDR1 is MDHEN and CDR2 is SYDVKM. Trimming pared 1 base from V and 9 bases from J, leaving 10 bases between. DNA for the CDR3: TGTGCCAGCAGTTTATTCCCTACAGCTGAGCAGTTCTTC. Amino acids: CASSLFPTAEQFF.

The chain employs TRBV7-8 and TRBJ2-2; D unclear. Germline V gives CDR1 SGHVS, CDR2 FQNEAQ. This CDR3 has 15 residues. V dropped 0 bases and J dropped 7 bases, with 12 bases sitting between them. DNA of the CDR3: TGTGCCAGCAGCTTAGCTGGGCGTCACTACGGGGAGCTGTTTTTT. It encodes CASSLAGRHYGELFF.

The chain links TRBV2 to TRBJ2-3, with D tentatively TRBD2 (6 bases). Looked up from germline, CDR1 is SNHLY and CDR2 is FYNNEI. V was shortened by 3 bases and J by 2 bases, with 12 bases between the two germline ends. CDR3 length: 15 amino acids. This chain's CDR3 is CASSDHLALTDTQYF. The CDR3 bases are TGTGCCAGCAGTGATCACCTAGCGCTCACAGATACGCAGTATTTT.

This rearrangement joins TRBV9 to TRBJ2-7, with 14 bases lining up with TRBD2. V gave up 0 bases and J gave up 4 bases; unmatched junction bases: 3. Germline V gives CDR1 SGDLS, CDR2 YYNGEE. This CDR3 spans 16 amino acids. CDR3 bases: TGTGCCAGCAGCGTAGGACTAGCGGGAGGGGATTACGAGCAGTACTTC. Residues: CASSVGLAGGDYEQYF.

The rearrangement joins TRBV5-6 to TRBJ1-3, with D unclear. There are 14 residues in the CDR3. The V gene's germline CDR1 is SGHDT and CDR2 YYEEEE. Deletions cut 2 bases from V and 1 base from J, with 7 bases between. The CDR3 loop reads CASSFSQSGNTIYF. The CDR3 bases are TGTGCCAGCAGCTTCAGTCAATCTGGAAACACCATATATTTT.

The chain joins TRBV28 to TRBJ1-1; possible D gene TRBD1, 6 bases. Germline-derived CDR1 and CDR2 are MDHEN and SYDVKM. V was trimmed by 5 bases and J by 3 bases, leaving 16 bases between them. The CDR3 totals 15 residues. The CDR3 DNA follows: TGTGCCAGCAGTATCAGCTGGGGGGCTTACACTGAAGCTTTCTTT. Protein product: CASSISWGAYTEAFF.

The CDR3 protein is CASSFGPFVYEQYF. The CDR3 DNA sequence: TGTGCCAGCAGCTTTGGACCTTTCGTCTACGAGCAGTACTTC. This sequence joins TRBV27 and TRBJ2-7; D is ambiguous. Germline assignment: CDR1 MNHEY and CDR2 SMNVEV (reference sequence). This CDR3 has 14 amino acids. Trimming pared 6 bases from V and 3 bases from J, leaving 15 bases between.

The chain carries TRBV27 and TRBJ2-7; TRBD1 or TRBD2 may be the D gene (6 bases each). Trimming took 2 bases from V and 0 from J, leaving 8 bases between them. The CDR3 covers 14 residues. Germline V lookup: CDR1 MNHEY, CDR2 SMNVEV (reference sequence). CDR3 sequence reads: CASSLGGPSYEQYF. The CDR3 bases are TGTGCCAGCAGTTTAGGGGGGCCCTCCTACGAGCAGTACTTC.

The chain joins TRBV7-9 to TRBJ1-2, with 7 bases that match TRBD1. V lost 3 bases to trimming and J lost 6 bases; unmatched junction nucleotides: 10. Germline values: CDR1 SEHNR, CDR2 FQNEAQ (reference sequence). This CDR3 spans 15 amino acids. The CDR3 here is CASSLGQGGLDGYTF. Written as DNA, the CDR3 is TGTGCCAGCAGCTTGGGGCAGGGGGGATTGGATGGCTACACCTTC.

The V and J genes are TRBV4-1 and TRBJ2-2; possibly TRBD1 for D (5 bases). Germline V lookup: CDR1 MGHRA, CDR2 YSYEKL. Trimming pared 3 bases from V and 6 bases from J, leaving 17 bases between. There are 16 residues in the CDR3. DNA for the CDR3: TGCGCCAGCAGCCAGGCTAACCCCCCACAGGCCGGGGAGCTGTTTTTT. Translated, it gives CASSQANPPQAGELFF.

The chain couples TRBV5-5 to TRBJ2-4, with D possibly TRBD1 on 6 matching bases. This CDR3 has 15 amino acids. CDR1 and CDR2 from the germline V gene are SGHKS and YYEKEE (reference sequence). Trimming took 4 bases from V and 1 from J, leaving 12 bases between them. The CDR3 nucleotides are TGTGCCAGCAGCCTACAGGGCTCGGCCAAAAACATTCAGTACTTC. Its protein product is CASSLQGSAKNIQYF. Using reference TRBV5-5 and TRBJ2-4 for the parts outside the CDR3, the full variable domain is DAGVTQSPTHLIKTRGQQVTLRCSPISGHKSVSWYQQVLGQGPQFIFQYYEKEERGRGNFPDRFSARQFPNYSSELNVNALLLGDSALYLCASSLQGSAKNIQYFGAGTRLSVL.

In its sample, this clone was seen once. The chain has TRBV6-5 and TRBJ2-1; D possibly corresponds to TRBD2 (6 bases). Trimming took 9 bases from V and 1 from J, leaving 13 bases between them. This CDR3 has 14 amino acids. The germline V gene encodes CDR1 MNHEY and CDR2 SVGAGI. CDR3 DNA sequence: TGTGCCAGTTCGGCGGGAAGGTCCTACAATGAGCAGTTCTTC. This gives the protein CASSAGRSYNEQFF.

The chain carries TRBV27 and TRBJ2-2, with no clear D. V was pared by 2 bases and J by 5 bases, with 9 bases between. Germline-derived CDR1 and CDR2 are MNHEY and SMNVEV (reference sequence). The CDR3 totals 14 residues. The CDR3 is CASSLGMRTGELFF. The CDR3 DNA sequence: TGTGCCAGCAGTTTAGGGATGAGGACCGGGGAGCTGTTTTTT.

The genes are TRBV7-7 and TRBJ2-5; tentative D call: TRBD1 (5 bases). Looked up from germline, CDR1 is SSHAT and CDR2 is FNYEAQ (reference sequence). V was cut by 6 bases and J by 2 bases, with 13 bases left in between. The CDR3 is 14 amino acids. The CDR3 bases are TGTGCCAGCAGGGCGGTGACAGCTCAAGAGACCCAGTACTTC. This gives the protein CASRAVTAQETQYF.

This clone appeared a few times. This chain links TRBV28 with TRBJ1-5, with 8 bases that match TRBD1. This CDR3 contains 15 residues. V lost 7 bases, J lost 6 bases, and 11 bases stayed unmatched. Germline CDR1 is MDHEN and CDR2 is SYDVKM. The CDR3 nucleotides are TGTGCCAGCACCCCGTCCCGACAGGGGATTCAGCCCCAGCATTTT. This encodes CASTPSRQGIQPQHF.

The gene calls are TRBV6-1 and TRBJ2-7; D gene ambiguous. The germline CDR1 and CDR2 sequences are MNHNS and SASEGT. The length of the CDR3 is 13 residues. The V end lost 3 bases, the J end lost 2 bases, and 8 bases lay between the germline ends. CDR3 nucleotide sequence: TGTGCCAGCAGTGACGACTGGCCCTACGAGCAGTACTTC. Encoded protein: CASSDDWPYEQYF.

The rearrangement joins TRBV7-3 to TRBJ2-1; a weak D match, TRBD1 (5 bases). V lost 5 bases, J lost 0 bases, and 5 bases lay in between. The CDR3 spans 13 residues. In germline, CDR1 is SGHTA, CDR2 FQGTGA. The CDR3 DNA reads TGTGCCAGCAGCGACAGCTCCTACAATGAGCAGTTCTTC. Translation gives CASSDSSYNEQFF.

This chain joins TRBV19 and TRBJ2-1; weak D call: TRBD2 (6 bases). CDR1 and CDR2 from the germline V gene are LNHDA and SQIVND (reference sequence). V was trimmed by 3 bases and J by 6 bases, leaving 15 bases between them. The CDR3 totals 15 residues. CDR3 nucleotide sequence: TGTGCCAGTAGTATGGGGCCGGGAGTAATCAATGAGCAGTTCTTC. This gives the protein CASSMGPGVINEQFF.

This clone was recorded once. V is TRBV28 and J is TRBJ1-2; D is uncertain. The germline V gene encodes CDR1 MDHEN and CDR2 SYDVKM. The V and J ends lost 6 bases and 8 bases respectively, with 19 bases between them. The CDR3 runs to 14 residues. In nucleotides, the CDR3 is TGTGCCAGCAGCCCCCTTATGGGGTTGGAAGGCTACACCTTC. Residues: CASSPLMGLEGYTF.

The CDR3 coding sequence is TGTGCCAGCAGTTACTCCGGGGGGGAGGACACTGAAGCTTTCTTT. Translated: CASSYSGGEDTEAFF. J is TRBJ1-1 and V is TRBV6-6; tentative D call: TRBD1 (5 bases). The CDR3 extends over 15 amino acids. Germline CDR1 is MNHNY and CDR2 is SVGAGI (reference sequence). The ends were cut back, 0 bases at V and 3 bases at J, with 11 bases in the middle.

V usage is TRBV2 and J usage is TRBJ2-2; no reliable D call. In germline, CDR1 is SNHLY, CDR2 FYNNEI. The CDR3 is made up of 14 amino acids. Deletions cut 2 bases from V and 2 bases from J, with 6 bases between. CDR3 protein: CASSEKLNTGELFF. The CDR3 DNA sequence: TGTGCCAGCAGTGAAAAGCTCAACACCGGGGAGCTGTTTTTT.

V gene TRBV4-1 combines with J gene TRBJ2-7; tentatively, D is TRBD2 (6 bases). V was cut by 2 bases and J by 2 bases, with 19 bases left in between. Germline V lookup: CDR1 MGHRA, CDR2 YSYEKL. The CDR3 totals 17 residues. In DNA form, the CDR3 reads TGCGCCAGCAGCCAAACCGTTTTAACGGGAGACACCTACGAGCAGTACTTC. It codes for CASSQTVLTGDTYEQYF.

The chain couples TRBV4-3 to TRBJ2-5; 7 nucleotides agree with TRBD2. Germline-derived CDR1 and CDR2 are LGHNA and YSLEER. This CDR3 contains 16 residues. With V trimmed by 0 bases and J by 2 bases, 6 bases remained unmatched. CDR3: CASSQDDSGRQETQYF. CDR3 nucleotide sequence: TGCGCCAGCAGCCAAGATGATTCCGGGAGGCAAGAGACCCAGTACTTC.

The chain recombines TRBV6-5 with TRBJ2-3; 7 bases agree with TRBD2. CDR3 size: 14 residues. V lost 4 bases, J lost 3 bases, and 4 bases stayed unmatched. Germline V gene lookup returns CDR1 MNHEY and CDR2 SVGAGI. CDR3 loop: CASSSGSGTDTQYF. The CDR3 DNA reads TGTGCCAGCAGTTCAGGTAGCGGGACAGATACGCAGTATTTT.

For the CDR3, the DNA is TGTGCCAGCAGCTTAGTAACTAGCGGCAATGAGCAGTTCTTC. Translation: CASSLVTSGNEQFF. The chain uses TRBV7-2 and TRBJ2-1, with 8 bases identical to TRBD2. Germline V CDR1 and CDR2: SGHTA, FQGNSA. J gave up 6 bases and V 1 base, and 2 bases lay outside the gene matches. There are 14 residues in the CDR3.

CDR3 DNA sequence: TGCGCCAGCAGCATCACAGGGGGCTACCTTTCGGTCTACACCTTC. Translated, it gives CASSITGGYLSVYTF. The chain is built from TRBV5-1 and TRBJ1-2; 9 bases fit TRBD1. The CDR3 contains 15 residues. With 4 bases clipped from V and 10 bases from J, the junction kept 14 bases outside the gene matches. Germline loops: CDR1 SGHRS, CDR2 YFSETQ.

V usage is TRBV5-5 and J usage is TRBJ1-5; D is unclear. V lost 4 bases and J lost 0, with 11 bases in between. The CDR3 totals 15 residues. Germline lookup yields CDR1 SGHKS and CDR2 YYEKEE (reference sequence). CDR3 in amino acids: CASSREGNSNQPQHF. In DNA form, the CDR3 reads TGTGCCAGCAGCCGCGAGGGTAATAGCAATCAGCCCCAGCATTTT.

This chain uses TRBV27 with TRBJ2-1, with 7 bases matching TRBD1. The V gene's germline CDR1 is MNHEY and CDR2 SMNVEV (reference sequence). V lost 1 base, J lost 7 bases, and 10 bases stayed unmatched. The CDR3 contains 16 residues. The CDR3 sequence: CASSLLDRPRINEQFF. The CDR3 coding sequence is TGTGCCAGCAGTTTATTGGACAGGCCTAGGATTAATGAGCAGTTCTTC.

This clone was counted only a few times. This rearrangement joins TRBV2 to TRBJ1-4; the match to TRBD1 covers 7 bases. The CDR3 is 16 amino acids. Germline V lookup: CDR1 SNHLY, CDR2 FYNNEI. After removal of 2 bases from V and 3 bases from J, the junction contained 6 bases not matched to a gene. The CDR3 DNA sequence: TGTGCCAGCAGTGAATTTCAGGGGGGGGCTAATGAAAAACTGTTTTTT. Protein: CASSEFQGGANEKLFF.

The chain has TRBV7-9 and TRBJ2-2; 8 nucleotides line up with TRBD1. J lost 2 bases, V lost 5 bases, and 4 bases had no gene match. CDR1 SEHNR and CDR2 FQNEAQ come from the germline V gene (reference sequence). This CDR3 has 15 residues. The CDR3 sequence: CASSRGQGNTGELFF. CDR3 in DNA: TGTGCCAGCAGCCGAGGACAGGGCAACACCGGGGAGCTGTTTTTT.